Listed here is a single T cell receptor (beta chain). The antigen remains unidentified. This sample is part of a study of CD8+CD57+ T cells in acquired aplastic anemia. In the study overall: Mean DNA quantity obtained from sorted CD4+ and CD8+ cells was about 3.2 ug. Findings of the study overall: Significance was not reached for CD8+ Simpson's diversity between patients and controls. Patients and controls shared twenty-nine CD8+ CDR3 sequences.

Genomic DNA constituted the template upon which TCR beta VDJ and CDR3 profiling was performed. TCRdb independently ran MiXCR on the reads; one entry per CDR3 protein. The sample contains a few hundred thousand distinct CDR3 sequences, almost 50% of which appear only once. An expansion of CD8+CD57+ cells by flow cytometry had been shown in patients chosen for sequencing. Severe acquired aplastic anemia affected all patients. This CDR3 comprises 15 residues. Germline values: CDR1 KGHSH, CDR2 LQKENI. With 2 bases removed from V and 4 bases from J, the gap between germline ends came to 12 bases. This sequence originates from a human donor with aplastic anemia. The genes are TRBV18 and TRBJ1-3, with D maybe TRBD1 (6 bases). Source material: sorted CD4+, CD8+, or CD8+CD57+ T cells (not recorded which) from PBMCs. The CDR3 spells CASSPKGVGGNTIYF. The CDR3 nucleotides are TGTGCCAGCTCACCAAAGGGGGTAGGGGGAAACACCATATATTTT. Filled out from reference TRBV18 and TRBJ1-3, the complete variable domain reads NAGVMQNPRHLVRRRGQEARLRCSPMKGHSHVYWYRQLPEEGLKFMVYLQKENIIDESGMPKERFSAEFPKEGPSILRIQQVVRGDSAAYFCASSPKGVGGNTIYFGEGSWLTVV.